This is a list of T cell receptor beta chains from one sample in a study of cytomegalovirus exposure and HLA in healthy donors. Repertoires were generated with immunoSEQ multiplex PCR, while TCRdb's copy carries only in-frame clones and drops some. The sample gives 45,000 or so clones, around 73% of which show up once; 3.4% is in the top ten. Sequencing was performed on PBMCs. The receptor source for this set is a woman aged 25-40 years in good health and CMV-seronegative. Each CDR3 is given with its conserved first and last residue. The order of the fields is D gene, J gene, V gene, clone size, CDR3 protein, CDR3 DNA. D genes are given only for firm matches. Expanded clones are given a class, and other clones once, few, many or no size at all.

TRBD1	TRBJ1-2	TRBV5-6	.	CASSRTGVTGYTF	TGTGCCAGCAGCCGTACAGGGGTTACTGGCTACACCTTC
TRBD2	TRBJ2-7	TRBV30	once	CAVGLSYEQYF	TGTGCCGTGGGACTATCATACGAGCAGTACTTC
.	TRBJ1-5	TRBV7-2	.	CASSRWAAQGHQPQHF	TGTGCCAGCAGCCGTTGGGCGGCACAGGGTCATCAGCCCCAGCATTTT
TRBD1	TRBJ2-7	TRBV9	.	CASSPGTGGAYEQYF	TGTGCCAGCAGCCCAGGGACAGGGGGTGCCTACGAGCAGTACTTC
.	TRBJ1-6	TRBV30	few	CAWRRGGLTNSPLHF	TGTGCCTGGAGGAGGGGGGGATTAACCAATTCACCCCTCCACTTT
TRBD2	TRBJ2-7	TRBV7-2	.	CASSSSGTSYEQYF	TGTGCCAGCAGCTCTAGCGGGACCTCCTACGAGCAGTACTTC
TRBD2	TRBJ2-7	TRBV28	.	CASKIGASGSYEQYF	TGTGCCAGCAAGATTGGGGCTAGCGGGTCCTACGAGCAGTACTTC
TRBD1	TRBJ1-3	TRBV6-5	.	CASSKQGQNTIYF	TGTGCCAGCAGCAAACAGGGGCAAAACACCATATATTTT
.	TRBJ2-5	TRBV10-2	.	CASSTVGGIGETQYF	TGCGCCAGCAGTACGGTGGGAGGAATTGGCGAGACCCAGTACTTC
TRBD1	TRBJ1-1	TRBV7-7	once	CARKLRDRYTEAFF	TGTGCCAGAAAACTACGGGACAGATACACTGAAGCTTTCTTT
TRBD1	TRBJ2-5	TRBV12-5	.	CASGLERQGFPETQYF	TGTGCTAGTGGTTTAGAAAGACAGGGTTTTCCAGAGACCCAGTACTTC
.	TRBJ1-1	TRBV7-9	.	CASSARGTEAFF	TGTGCCAGCAGCGCGCGGGGCACTGAAGCTTTCTTT
TRBD2	TRBJ2-3	TRBV11-2	.	CASSHGTSGTTDTQYF	TGTGCCAGCAGCCACGGGACTAGCGGGACCACAGATACGCAGTATTTT
.	TRBJ2-5	TRBV6-5	.	CASSSHRVETQYF	TGTGCCAGCAGTTCCCACAGGGTAGAGACCCAGTACTTC
TRBD2	TRBJ2-1	TRBV15	.	CATSGSGGVRVNEQFF	TGTGCCACCAGCGGTAGCGGGGGGGTAAGGGTGAATGAGCAGTTCTTC
.	TRBJ2-2	TRBV6-5	.	CASSERETGELFF	TGTGCCAGCAGTGAAAGAGAAACCGGGGAGCTGTTTTTT
TRBD2	TRBJ2-1	TRBV7-2	few	CASSFSERGLADEEQFF	TGTGCCAGCAGCTTTTCGGAAAGGGGACTAGCGGATGAGGAGCAGTTCTTC
.	TRBJ2-7	TRBV5-6	many	CASSLGLLYEQYF	TGTGCCAGCAGCTTGGGGCTCCTCTACGAGCAGTACTTC
TRBD2	TRBJ2-3	TRBV7-8	.	CASSGGGLSTDTQYF	TGTGCCAGCAGCGGGGGGGGACTGAGCACAGATACGCAGTATTTT
TRBD2	TRBJ2-1	TRBV6-4	medium-sized	CASSSGTSNEQFF	TGTGCCAGCAGTTCCGGGACTAGCAATGAGCAGTTCTTC
.	TRBJ2-3	TRBV5-4	.	CASSPNTDTQYF	TGTGCCAGCAGCCCAAACACAGATACGCAGTATTTT
.	TRBJ2-1	TRBV7-7	.	CASSLDSYNEQFF	TGTGCCAGCAGCTTAGACAGCTACAATGAGCAGTTCTTC
.	TRBJ2-1	TRBV2	.	CASSPVYNEQFF	TGTGCCAGCAGCCCCGTATACAATGAGCAGTTCTTC
TRBD2	TRBJ2-5	TRBV28	.	CASSFHGSGAVGAQYF	TGTGCCAGCAGTTTTCATGGTAGCGGGGCGGTTGGGGCCCAGTACTTC
.	TRBJ2-5	TRBV6-6	once	CASSYSPGRETQYF	TGTGCCAGCAGTTACTCGCCAGGTCGGGAGACCCAGTACTTC
.	TRBJ2-5	TRBV7-7	once	CASSFRGETQYF	TGTGCCAGCAGCTTCAGGGGAGAGACCCAGTACTTC
.	TRBJ2-1	TRBV5-6	once	CASSLGATDVNEQFF	TGTGCCAGCAGCTTGGGTGCGACTGATGTGAATGAGCAGTTCTTC
.	TRBJ2-7	TRBV5-1	.	CASSPIGTSEQYF	TGCGCCAGCAGCCCTATCGGGACTTCTGAGCAGTACTTC
TRBD1	TRBJ1-2	TRBV18	.	CASTRDSPAEGYTF	TGTGCCAGCACCCGGGACAGCCCGGCAGAAGGCTACACCTTC
.	TRBJ2-2	TRBV4-1	few	CASSLSGQTNTGELFF	TGCGCCAGCAGCCTCTCCGGACAAACGAACACCGGGGAGCTGTTTTTT
.	TRBJ1-3	TRBV28	few	CASSAALGLSPRGLSGNTIYF	TGTGCCAGCAGTGCGGCGCTTGGATTGTCCCCTCGGGGACTCTCTGGAAACACCATATATTTT
.	TRBJ2-7	TRBV5-1	.	CASTLTGNGLLEQYF	TGCGCCAGCACGTTAACAGGGAATGGCCTCCTCGAGCAGTACTTC
TRBD2	TRBJ2-3	TRBV6-4	.	CASSETSGSEADTQYF	TGTGCCAGCAGTGAGACTAGCGGGAGTGAAGCAGATACGCAGTATTTT
TRBD1	TRBJ1-1	TRBV28	.	CASSPRQGAMDTEAFF	TGTGCCAGCAGTCCGCGACAGGGGGCTATGGACACTGAAGCTTTCTTT
.	TRBJ2-3	TRBV28	.	CASSVPDYTDTQYF	TGTGCCAGCAGTGTACCGGACTACACAGATACGCAGTATTTT
.	TRBJ1-5	TRBV4-1	.	CASSQEPGVQPQHF	TGCGCCAGCAGCCAAGAGCCAGGGGTTCAGCCCCAGCATTTT
.	TRBJ2-1	TRBV15	.	CATSRLNEQFF	TGTGCCACCAGCAGGCTAAATGAGCAGTTCTTC
.	TRBJ1-3	TRBV9	.	CASSVGGRSAGNTIYF	TGTGCCAGCAGCGTAGGGGGCCGGTCAGCGGGAAACACCATATATTTT
.	TRBJ2-5	TRBV29-1	.	CSGRGGEETQYF	TGCAGCGGCCGCGGCGGCGAAGAGACCCAGTACTTC
TRBD1	TRBJ1-5	TRBV6-4	few	CASRPNRGSQPQHF	TGTGCCAGCAGACCAAACAGGGGAAGTCAGCCCCAGCATTTT
TRBD2	TRBJ2-3	TRBV6-4	.	CASSDGSGGASDTQYF	TGTGCCAGCAGTGACGGTAGCGGGGGGGCCTCAGATACGCAGTATTTT
TRBD1	TRBJ2-7	TRBV6-5	.	CASTAQGGEQYF	TGTGCCAGCACCGCACAGGGGGGCGAGCAGTACTTC
TRBD1	TRBJ1-4	TRBV5-1	.	CASSLGGDSSHRLFF	TGCGCCAGCAGCTTGGGGGGGGACAGCTCACACAGGCTGTTTTTT
TRBD1	TRBJ2-1	TRBV30	.	CACVDRERYNEQFF	TGTGCCTGCGTCGACAGGGAACGGTACAATGAGCAGTTCTTC
.	TRBJ1-3	TRBV19	.	CASSMNSISGNTIYF	TGTGCCAGTAGTATGAACAGCATCTCTGGAAACACCATATATTTT